This T cell receptor (beta chain) was sequenced during a study of blood T cell repertoires in COVID-19. About the research overall: COVID-19 samples collected from the United States, Italy and Spain covered acute and convalescent phases. PBMCs, B-cell-depleted T cells, or T cells provided the cDNA or gDNA that made up the material.

The V end lost 5 bases, the J end lost 1 base, and 14 bases lay between the germline ends. This CDR3 contains 15 residues. Germline assignment: CDR1 SGHTA and CDR2 FQGTGA. Patients from Seattle were sampled longitudinally, starting during active infection. Sequencing was performed with immunoSEQ multiplex PCR; in TCRdb, only in-frame clones are kept and a portion is missing. The top ten clones hold approximately 4.6% of a sample with 80,000 to 95,000 clones, around 81% of them seen once. Sequenced input: peripheral blood. The origin of this receptor is a man older than 75 with COVID-19, enrolled during active disease. The chain has TRBV7-3 and TRBJ1-1; a possible D gene is TRBD1 (6 bases). CDR3 in amino acids: CASSPTTGSNTEAFF. The CDR3 DNA reads TGTGCCAGCAGCCCAACGACAGGTTCGAACACTGAAGCTTTCTTT.